These T cell receptor beta chains were read from a single sample in a study of shared clonotypes between healthy human individuals. Produced via immunoSEQ multiplex PCR; TCRdb's table is partial and in-frame only. The sample lists 400,000 to 600,000 clones, about 75% occurring once. The specimen was PBMCs. These receptors were collected from a woman aged 40-49 years in good health. Some clones in this sample may be carry-over from other donors' samples. Each CDR3 is given with its conserved first and last residue. The D gene is left open where the match is weak. Some rows have no size entry. The others give once, few or many, or a class for an expanded clone.

D: TRBD2
V: TRBV10-3
size: .
J: TRBJ2-5
CDR3: CAISEVAGGRETQYF
DNA: TGTGCCATCAGTGAAGTTGCGGGAGGGCGGGAGACCCAGTACTTC

D: TRBD1
V: TRBV7-9
size: .
J: TRBJ2-2
CDR3: CASSPKPGDRSNTGELFF
DNA: TGTGCCAGCAGCCCCAAACCCGGGGACAGGTCGAACACCGGGGAGCTGTTTTTT

D: .
V: TRBV7-9
size: .
J: TRBJ2-3
CDR3: CASSPKGPDTQYF
DNA: TGTGCCAGCAGCCCTAAGGGACCAGATACGCAGTATTTT

D: .
V: TRBV11-2
size: .
J: TRBJ2-5
CDR3: CASSLDLDLETQYF
DNA: TGTGCCAGCAGCTTAGATCTAGACTTAGAGACCCAGTACTTC

D: .
V: TRBV7-2
size: few
J: TRBJ1-1
CDR3: CASSPMVGPMNTEAFF
DNA: TGTGCCAGCAGCCCAATGGTGGGACCGATGAACACTGAAGCTTTCTTT

D: TRBD1
V: TRBV7-3
size: .
J: TRBJ2-7
CDR3: CASSSGTGAGEQYF
DNA: TGTGCCAGCAGTTCCGGGACAGGGGCTGGGGAGCAGTACTTC

D: .
V: TRBV5-1
size: .
J: TRBJ1-4
CDR3: CASSFQGANEKLFF
DNA: TGCGCCAGCTCATTCCAGGGAGCTAATGAAAAACTGTTTTTT

D: .
V: TRBV27
size: once
J: TRBJ2-2
CDR3: CASSLEILTANTGELFF
DNA: TGTGCCAGCAGTTTGGAGATTTTGACGGCAAACACCGGGGAGCTGTTTTTT

D: .
V: TRBV28
size: .
J: TRBJ1-4
CDR3: CASGRGGGWANEKLFF
DNA: TGTGCCAGCGGACGGGGGGGCGGTTGGGCTAATGAAAAACTGTTTTTT

D: TRBD2
V: TRBV18
size: .
J: TRBJ2-2
CDR3: CASFPGLAGVRVTGELFF
DNA: TGTGCCAGCTTCCCGGGACTAGCGGGAGTTCGGGTCACCGGGGAGCTGTTTTTT

D: TRBD1
V: TRBV5-4
size: .
J: TRBJ1-2
CDR3: CASSRPGTGPGYGYTF
DNA: TGTGCCAGCAGCCGTCCCGGGACAGGGCCAGGATATGGCTACACCTTC

D: TRBD1
V: TRBV4-3
size: .
J: TRBJ1-1
CDR3: CASSGTGALNTEAFF
DNA: TGCGCCAGCAGCGGGACAGGGGCTTTAAACACTGAAGCTTTCTTT

D: .
V: TRBV27
size: .
J: TRBJ2-2
CDR3: CASGADVYGELFF
DNA: TGTGCCAGCGGAGCAGACGTTTACGGGGAGCTGTTTTTT

D: TRBD2
V: TRBV12-5
size: .
J: TRBJ2-2
CDR3: CASGFLAGGQTGELFF
DNA: TGTGCTAGTGGTTTTCTAGCGGGAGGGCAAACCGGGGAGCTGTTTTTT

D: .
V: TRBV7-7
size: .
J: TRBJ2-7
CDR3: CASSQTGTYEQYF
DNA: TGTGCTAGCAGCCAAACGGGAACCTACGAGCAGTACTTC

D: TRBD2
V: TRBV11-2
size: .
J: TRBJ2-5
CDR3: CASSLARWTSGRETQYF
DNA: TGTGCCAGCAGCCTCGCTCGTTGGACTAGCGGGCGGGAGACCCAGTACTTC

D: .
V: TRBV11-2
size: many
J: TRBJ2-3
CDR3: CASSLTDTQYF
DNA: TGTGCCAGCAGCTTAACGGATACGCAGTATTTT

D: TRBD2
V: TRBV7-2
size: .
J: TRBJ2-7
CDR3: CASSRGTSGRSYEQYF
DNA: TGTGCCAGCAGCCGTGGGACTAGCGGGAGGTCCTACGAGCAGTACTTC

D: TRBD1
V: TRBV27
size: .
J: TRBJ1-1
CDR3: CASSQTGVGTEAFF
DNA: TGTGCCAGCAGCCAGACAGGGGTGGGCACTGAAGCTTTCTTT

D: .
V: TRBV13
size: .
J: TRBJ2-2
CDR3: CASSSYGGTGELFF
DNA: TGTGCCAGCAGCTCCTACGGGGGCACCGGGGAGCTGTTTTTT

D: TRBD2
V: TRBV28
size: .
J: TRBJ2-5
CDR3: CASSLALAGAETQYF
DNA: TGTGCCAGCAGTTTAGCACTAGCGGGAGCGGAGACCCAGTACTTC

D: .
V: TRBV18
size: .
J: TRBJ2-1
CDR3: CASSDGEERNEQFF
DNA: TGTGCCAGCTCAGACGGGGAGGAAAGGAATGAGCAGTTCTTC

D: .
V: TRBV18
size: many
J: TRBJ2-5
CDR3: CASSPQRGAEETQYF
DNA: TGTGCCAGCTCACCACAAAGGGGGGCGGAAGAGACCCAGTACTTC

D: .
V: TRBV19
size: many
J: TRBJ1-5
CDR3: CASSIGVFSRSNQPQHF
DNA: TGTGCCAGTAGTATAGGAGTGTTCAGCCGGAGCAATCAGCCCCAGCATTTT

D: .
V: TRBV6-5
size: .
J: TRBJ2-1
CDR3: CASWPGPSTYNEQFF
DNA: TGTGCCAGCTGGCCCGGGCCCAGCACCTACAATGAGCAGTTCTTC

D: .
V: TRBV30
size: .
J: TRBJ1-3
CDR3: CAWTMTSGNTIYF
DNA: TGTGCCTGGACGATGACTTCTGGAAACACCATATATTTT

D: TRBD2
V: TRBV11-2
size: .
J: TRBJ2-7
CDR3: CASSLRQTSGKDEQYF
DNA: TGTGCCAGCAGCTTAAGGCAGACTAGCGGGAAGGACGAGCAGTACTTC

D: TRBD2
V: TRBV28
size: .
J: TRBJ2-1
CDR3: CASSMVTSGSDEQFF
DNA: TGTGCCAGCAGCATGGTTACTAGCGGGAGCGATGAGCAGTTCTTC

D: TRBD2
V: TRBV7-2
size: .
J: TRBJ2-7
CDR3: CASSLSPGGPYEQYF
DNA: TGTGCCAGCAGCTTATCCCCGGGAGGGCCCTACGAGCAGTACTTC

D: .
V: TRBV19
size: .
J: TRBJ1-4
CDR3: CASSPGRFWTNEKLFF
DNA: TGTGCCAGTAGTCCTGGGAGATTTTGGACTAATGAAAAACTGTTTTTT

D: TRBD1
V: TRBV7-6
size: .
J: TRBJ2-3
CDR3: CASSPGQGVPFTDTQYF
DNA: TGTGCCAGCAGCCCGGGACAGGGGGTGCCTTTCACAGATACGCAGTATTTT